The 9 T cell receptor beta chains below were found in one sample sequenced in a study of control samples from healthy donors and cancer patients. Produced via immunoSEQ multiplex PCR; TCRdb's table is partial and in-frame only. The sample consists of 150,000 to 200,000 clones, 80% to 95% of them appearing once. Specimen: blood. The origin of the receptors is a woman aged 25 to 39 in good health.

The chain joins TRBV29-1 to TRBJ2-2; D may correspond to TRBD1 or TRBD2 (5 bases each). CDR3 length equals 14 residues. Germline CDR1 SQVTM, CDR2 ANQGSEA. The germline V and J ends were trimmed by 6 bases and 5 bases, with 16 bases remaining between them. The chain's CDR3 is CSVAWAEGTGELFF. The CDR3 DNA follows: TGCAGCGTGGCCTGGGCCGAGGGGACCGGGGAGCTGTTTTTT.

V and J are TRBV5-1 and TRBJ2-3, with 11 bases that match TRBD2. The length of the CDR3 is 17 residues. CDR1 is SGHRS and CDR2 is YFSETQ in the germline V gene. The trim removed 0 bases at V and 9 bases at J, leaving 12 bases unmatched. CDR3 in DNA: TGCGCCAGCAGCTTGGGCGCACTAGCGGGGGCGGAGGGCACGCAGTATTTT. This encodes CASSLGALAGAEGTQYF.

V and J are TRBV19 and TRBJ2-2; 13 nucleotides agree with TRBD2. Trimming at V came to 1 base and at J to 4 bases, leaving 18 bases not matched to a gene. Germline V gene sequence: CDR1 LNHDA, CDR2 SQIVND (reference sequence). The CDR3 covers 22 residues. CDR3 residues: CASSIVGRDWGLAGSGTGELFF. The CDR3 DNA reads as TGTGCCAGTAGTATAGTTGGCAGGGATTGGGGACTAGCGGGAAGCGGCACCGGGGAGCTGTTTTTT. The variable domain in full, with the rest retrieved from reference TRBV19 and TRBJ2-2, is DGGITQSPKYLFRKEGQNVTLSCEQNLNHDAMYWYRQDPGQGLRLIYYSQIVNDFQKGDIAEGYSVSREKKESFPLTVTSAQKNPTAFYLCASSIVGRDWGLAGSGTGELFFGEGSRLTVL.

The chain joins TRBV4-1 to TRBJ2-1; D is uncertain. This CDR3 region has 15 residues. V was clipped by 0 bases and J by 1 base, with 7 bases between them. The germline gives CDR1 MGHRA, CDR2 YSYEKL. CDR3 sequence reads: CASSQDGRSYNEQFF. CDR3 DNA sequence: TGCGCCAGCAGCCAAGATGGCCGGTCCTACAATGAGCAGTTCTTC.

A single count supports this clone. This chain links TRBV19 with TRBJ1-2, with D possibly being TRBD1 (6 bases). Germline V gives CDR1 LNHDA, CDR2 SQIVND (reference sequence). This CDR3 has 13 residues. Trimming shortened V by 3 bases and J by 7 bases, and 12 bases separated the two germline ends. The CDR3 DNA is TGTGCCAGTAGTATGGACAGATCGGGTGGCTACACCTTC. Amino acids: CASSMDRSGGYTF.

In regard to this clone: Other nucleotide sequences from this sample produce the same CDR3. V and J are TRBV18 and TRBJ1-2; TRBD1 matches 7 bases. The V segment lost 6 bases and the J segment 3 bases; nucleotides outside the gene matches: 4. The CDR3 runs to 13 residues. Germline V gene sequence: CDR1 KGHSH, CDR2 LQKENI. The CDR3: CASSPGTDYGYTF. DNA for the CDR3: TGTGCCAGCTCTCCCGGGACAGACTATGGCTACACCTTC. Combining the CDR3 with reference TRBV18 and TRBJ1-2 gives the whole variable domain NAGVMQNPRHLVRRRGQEARLRCSPMKGHSHVYWYRQLPEEGLKFMVYLQKENIIDESGMPKERFSAEFPKEGPSILRIQQVVRGDSAAYFCASSPGTDYGYTFGSGTRLTVV.

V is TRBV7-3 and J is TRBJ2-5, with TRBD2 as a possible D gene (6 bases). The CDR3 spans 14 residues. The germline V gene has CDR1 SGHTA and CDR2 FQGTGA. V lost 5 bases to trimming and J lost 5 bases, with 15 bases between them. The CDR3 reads CASSPTGEVETQYF. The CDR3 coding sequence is TGTGCCAGCAGCCCTACGGGGGAGGTGGAGACCCAGTACTTC.

The DNA for the CDR3 is TGTGCCAGCAGCCCGGGTAGCAGGCTTCGCTACAATGAGCAGTTCTTC. Protein sequence: CASSPGSRLRYNEQFF. The chain recombines TRBV7-2 with TRBJ2-1; unclear D gene. V dropped 5 bases and J dropped 3 bases, with 17 bases sitting between them. CDR1 and CDR2 from the germline V gene are SGHTA and FQGNSA. This CDR3 spans 16 amino acids. Filled out from reference TRBV7-2 and TRBJ2-1, the complete variable domain reads GAGVSQSPSNKVTEKGKDVELRCDPISGHTALYWYRQSLGQGLEFLIYFQGNSAPDKSGLPSDRFSAERTGGSVSTLTIQRTQQEDSAVYLCASSPGSRLRYNEQFFGPGTRLTVL.

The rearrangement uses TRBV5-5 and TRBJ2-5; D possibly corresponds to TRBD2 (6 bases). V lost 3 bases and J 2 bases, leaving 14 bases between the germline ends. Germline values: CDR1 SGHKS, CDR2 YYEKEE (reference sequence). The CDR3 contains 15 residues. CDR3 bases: TGTGCCAGCAGCTCTCCAGCCGGGGGACAAGAGACCCAGTACTTC. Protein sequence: CASSSPAGGQETQYF.